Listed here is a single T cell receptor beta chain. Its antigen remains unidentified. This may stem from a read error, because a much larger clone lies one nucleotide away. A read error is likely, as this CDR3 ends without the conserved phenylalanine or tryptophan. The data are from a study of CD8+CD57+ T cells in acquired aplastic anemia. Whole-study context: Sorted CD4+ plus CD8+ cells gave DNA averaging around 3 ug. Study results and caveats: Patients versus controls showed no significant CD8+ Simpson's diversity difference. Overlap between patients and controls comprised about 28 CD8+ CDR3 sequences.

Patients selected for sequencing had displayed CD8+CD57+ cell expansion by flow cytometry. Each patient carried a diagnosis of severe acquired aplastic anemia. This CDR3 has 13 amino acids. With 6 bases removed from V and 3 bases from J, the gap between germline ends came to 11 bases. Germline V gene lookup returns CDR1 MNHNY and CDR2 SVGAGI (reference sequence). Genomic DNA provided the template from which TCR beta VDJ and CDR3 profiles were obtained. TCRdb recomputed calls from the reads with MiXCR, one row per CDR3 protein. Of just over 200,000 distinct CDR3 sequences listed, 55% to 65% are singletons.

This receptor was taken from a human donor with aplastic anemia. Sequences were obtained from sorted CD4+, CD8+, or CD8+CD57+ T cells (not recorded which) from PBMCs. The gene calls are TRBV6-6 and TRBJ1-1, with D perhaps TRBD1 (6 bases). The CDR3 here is CASSATGYTEAFL. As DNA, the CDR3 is TGTGCCAGCAGCGCCACAGGGTACACTGAAGCTTTCCTT.